Listed below are T cell receptor beta chains from one sample, sequenced in a study of cytomegalovirus exposure and HLA in healthy donors. Generated by immunoSEQ multiplex PCR, the TCRdb table keeps only in-frame clones and is missing some. Among some 150,000 clones listed, roughly 80% were seen once. The sequencing sample was made of PBMCs. These receptors were obtained from a man between 18 and 35 years old in good health and CMV-seropositive. CDR3s include the opening cysteine and the closing phenylalanine or tryptophan. The order of the fields is D gene, V gene, J gene, clone size, CDR3 DNA, CDR3 protein. D genes are given only for firm matches. The size of a clone is reported for some rows only, either as once, few or many, or as a class for expanded clones.

d_call: TRBD2; v_call: TRBV27; j_call: TRBJ2-3; clone_size: .; cdr3_nt: TGTGCCAGCAGTTTATTGGGCGGGGGGGCAGAAGATACGCAGTATTTT; cdr3_aa: CASSLLGGGAEDTQYF
d_call: .; v_call: TRBV5-4; j_call: TRBJ2-1; clone_size: .; cdr3_nt: TGTGCCAGCAGCCCAGAGCGGAGTAGCTCCAATGAGCAGTTCTTC; cdr3_aa: CASSPERSSSNEQFF
d_call: .; v_call: TRBV29-1; j_call: TRBJ2-3; clone_size: few; cdr3_nt: TGCAGCGTTGGTGCTACGACAGATACGCAGTATTTT; cdr3_aa: CSVGATTDTQYF
d_call: .; v_call: TRBV9; j_call: TRBJ1-4; clone_size: .; cdr3_nt: TGTGCCAGCAGCCCCAGGGGCCAAAAGGGTGAAAAACTGTTTTTT; cdr3_aa: CASSPRGQKGEKLFF
d_call: TRBD2; v_call: TRBV5-1; j_call: TRBJ2-7; clone_size: few; cdr3_nt: TGCGCCAGCAGGGAAACTAGCGCCAGCTCCTACGAGCAGTACTTC; cdr3_aa: CASRETSASSYEQYF
d_call: .; v_call: TRBV10-3; j_call: TRBJ2-2; clone_size: .; cdr3_nt: TGTGCCATCAGTGAGTCGCCGATAGAGGAGCTGTTTTTT; cdr3_aa: CAISESPIEELFF
d_call: TRBD1; v_call: TRBV7-9; j_call: TRBJ1-4; clone_size: .; cdr3_nt: TGTGCCAGCAGCGCTGGACAGGGCTGGACTAATGAAAAACTGTTTTTT; cdr3_aa: CASSAGQGWTNEKLFF
d_call: .; v_call: TRBV19; j_call: TRBJ1-6; clone_size: once; cdr3_nt: TGTGCCAGTAGTATGACTGGACAGAATTCACCCCTCCACTTT; cdr3_aa: CASSMTGQNSPLHF
d_call: .; v_call: TRBV27; j_call: TRBJ2-7; clone_size: few; cdr3_nt: TGTGCCAGCAGTTTTTCGGGGAATAGTATTCGGTACTTC; cdr3_aa: CASSFSGNSIRYF
d_call: .; v_call: TRBV29-1; j_call: TRBJ1-1; clone_size: .; cdr3_nt: TGCAGCGTCGGTGTTCCGAAGGAAGCTTTCTTT; cdr3_aa: CSVGVPKEAFF
d_call: .; v_call: TRBV7-2; j_call: TRBJ2-3; clone_size: .; cdr3_nt: TGTGCCAGCGGGCTGTACACAGATACGCAGTATTTT; cdr3_aa: CASGLYTDTQYF
d_call: TRBD2; v_call: TRBV7-2; j_call: TRBJ2-5; clone_size: once; cdr3_nt: TGTGCCAGCAGCCCTAGCGGGAGGGCCGAAGAGACCCAGTACTTC; cdr3_aa: CASSPSGRAEETQYF
d_call: .; v_call: TRBV6-6; j_call: TRBJ1-5; clone_size: few; cdr3_nt: TGTGCCAGCGGATGGGAGAAGAATCAGCCCCAGCATTTT; cdr3_aa: CASGWEKNQPQHF
d_call: TRBD1; v_call: TRBV27; j_call: TRBJ2-7; clone_size: .; cdr3_nt: TGTGCCAGCAGTCTAGGACAGGGGAAGGGCGAGCAGTACTTC; cdr3_aa: CASSLGQGKGEQYF
d_call: TRBD2; v_call: TRBV5-1; j_call: TRBJ2-4; clone_size: .; cdr3_nt: TGCGCCAGCAGCTACGCTAGCGGTGTAGCCAAAAACATTCAGTACTTC; cdr3_aa: CASSYASGVAKNIQYF
d_call: .; v_call: TRBV7-9; j_call: TRBJ2-1; clone_size: .; cdr3_nt: TGTGCCAGCAGTTGGACAGTCTTCGATGAGCAGTTCTTC; cdr3_aa: CASSWTVFDEQFF
d_call: TRBD2; v_call: TRBV5-4; j_call: TRBJ2-1; clone_size: .; cdr3_nt: TGTGCCAGCAGCCTCGGACTAGCGGGAGTATCCTACAATGAGCAGTTCTTC; cdr3_aa: CASSLGLAGVSYNEQFF
d_call: TRBD1; v_call: TRBV18; j_call: TRBJ1-1; clone_size: few; cdr3_nt: TGTGCCAGCTCACCGCGGACAGGGAGCGCTTTCTTT; cdr3_aa: CASSPRTGSAFF
d_call: TRBD2; v_call: TRBV4-3; j_call: TRBJ2-5; clone_size: .; cdr3_nt: TGCGCCAGCAGCCACGTCAACGGGGGGGAGACCCAGTACTTC; cdr3_aa: CASSHVNGGETQYF
d_call: .; v_call: TRBV4-1; j_call: TRBJ1-5; clone_size: medium-sized; cdr3_nt: TGCGCCAGCAGCCAAGTGGGGCCGGAGCAGCCCCAGCATTTT; cdr3_aa: CASSQVGPEQPQHF
d_call: TRBD2; v_call: TRBV4-3; j_call: TRBJ2-1; clone_size: .; cdr3_nt: TGCGCCAGCAGCCTTAGCGGGGTCGCCTACAATGAGCAGTTCTTC; cdr3_aa: CASSLSGVAYNEQFF
d_call: TRBD2; v_call: TRBV5-6; j_call: TRBJ2-3; clone_size: .; cdr3_nt: TGTGCCAGCAGCCGCCGGACTAGCGGGAAAAACACAGATACGCAGTATTTT; cdr3_aa: CASSRRTSGKNTDTQYF
d_call: TRBD1; v_call: TRBV9; j_call: TRBJ1-2; clone_size: .; cdr3_nt: TGTGCCAGCAGCGAGTGGGACAGCGCAGTGGATGGCTACACCTTC; cdr3_aa: CASSEWDSAVDGYTF
d_call: TRBD2; v_call: TRBV14; j_call: TRBJ2-3; clone_size: .; cdr3_nt: TGTGCCAGCAGCCGCTGGGGGGGTGGCACAGATACGCAGTATTTT; cdr3_aa: CASSRWGGGTDTQYF
d_call: .; v_call: TRBV6-5; j_call: TRBJ2-2; clone_size: once; cdr3_nt: TGTGCCAGCAGTTGGGGGCAGCTCAACACCGGGGAGCTGTTTTTT; cdr3_aa: CASSWGQLNTGELFF
d_call: TRBD2; v_call: TRBV7-9; j_call: TRBJ2-2; clone_size: once; cdr3_nt: TGTGCCAGCAGCTTAGCCGGGACTAGTCGTATTAACACCGGGGAGCTGTTTTTT; cdr3_aa: CASSLAGTSRINTGELFF
d_call: .; v_call: TRBV20-1; j_call: TRBJ2-1; clone_size: .; cdr3_nt: TGCAGTGTTGGGGACTGGGAGCAGTTCTTC; cdr3_aa: CSVGDWEQFF
d_call: .; v_call: TRBV6-1; j_call: TRBJ1-4; clone_size: .; cdr3_nt: TGTGCCAGCAGTGAATCGGGGGTCTTTGATGAAAAACTGTTTTTT; cdr3_aa: CASSESGVFDEKLFF
d_call: TRBD2; v_call: TRBV13; j_call: TRBJ2-2; clone_size: .; cdr3_nt: TGTGCCAGCAGCTTCACTAGCGGGGGCACCGGGGAGCTGTTTTTT; cdr3_aa: CASSFTSGGTGELFF
d_call: TRBD2; v_call: TRBV2; j_call: TRBJ2-1; clone_size: .; cdr3_nt: TGTGCCAGCAGCAGGACTAGGGCCTACAATGAGCAGTTCTTC; cdr3_aa: CASSRTRAYNEQFF
d_call: TRBD1; v_call: TRBV7-2; j_call: TRBJ2-7; clone_size: .; cdr3_nt: TGTGCCAGCAGCCCGAGGCCGGGACAGCCCTACGAGCAGTACTTC; cdr3_aa: CASSPRPGQPYEQYF
d_call: .; v_call: TRBV19; j_call: TRBJ2-7; clone_size: .; cdr3_nt: TGTGCCAGTAGTATAGACAGGGGATCCTACGAGCAGTACTTC; cdr3_aa: CASSIDRGSYEQYF
d_call: TRBD2; v_call: TRBV25-1; j_call: TRBJ2-5; clone_size: once; cdr3_nt: TGTGCCAGCAGTGAATTGAGGGGCGGGGGAAACCAAGAGACCCAGTACTTC; cdr3_aa: CASSELRGGGNQETQYF
d_call: TRBD1; v_call: TRBV19; j_call: TRBJ1-1; clone_size: .; cdr3_nt: TGTGCCAGTAACCACAGGGGGAACACTGAAGCTTTCTTT; cdr3_aa: CASNHRGNTEAFF
d_call: .; v_call: TRBV20-1; j_call: TRBJ2-1; clone_size: .; cdr3_nt: TGCAGTGCTAGAGGAGGGAATGAGCAGTTCTTC; cdr3_aa: CSARGGNEQFF
d_call: .; v_call: TRBV7-2; j_call: TRBJ1-1; clone_size: .; cdr3_nt: TGTGCCAGCAGCCGATTCACGGCGGGGGCAGCTTTCTTT; cdr3_aa: CASSRFTAGAAFF